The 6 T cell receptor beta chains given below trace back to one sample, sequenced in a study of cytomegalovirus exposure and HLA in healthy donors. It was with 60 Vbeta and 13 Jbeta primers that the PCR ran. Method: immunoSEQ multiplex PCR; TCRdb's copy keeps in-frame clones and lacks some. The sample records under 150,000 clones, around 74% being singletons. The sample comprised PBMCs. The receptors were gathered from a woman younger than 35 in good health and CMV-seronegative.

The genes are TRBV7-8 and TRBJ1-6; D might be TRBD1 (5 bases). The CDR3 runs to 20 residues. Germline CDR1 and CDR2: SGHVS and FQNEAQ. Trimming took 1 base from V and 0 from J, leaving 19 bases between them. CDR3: CASSLDLDSDVSSYNSPLHF. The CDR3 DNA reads TGTGCCAGCAGCTTAGATTTAGACAGTGACGTTAGCTCCTATAATTCACCCCTCCACTTT.

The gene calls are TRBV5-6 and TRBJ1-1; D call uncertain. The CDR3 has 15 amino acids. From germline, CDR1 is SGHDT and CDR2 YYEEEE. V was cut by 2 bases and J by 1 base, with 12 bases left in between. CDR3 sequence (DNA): TGTGCCAGCAGCTTCGACGGGGTTGGGAACACTGAAGCTTTCTTT. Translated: CASSFDGVGNTEAFF.

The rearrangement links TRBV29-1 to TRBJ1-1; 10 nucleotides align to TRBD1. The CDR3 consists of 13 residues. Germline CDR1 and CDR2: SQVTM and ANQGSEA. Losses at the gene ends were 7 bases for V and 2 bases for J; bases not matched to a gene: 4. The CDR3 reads CSARQGANTEAFF. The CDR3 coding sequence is TGCAGCGCCAGACAGGGGGCCAACACTGAAGCTTTCTTT.

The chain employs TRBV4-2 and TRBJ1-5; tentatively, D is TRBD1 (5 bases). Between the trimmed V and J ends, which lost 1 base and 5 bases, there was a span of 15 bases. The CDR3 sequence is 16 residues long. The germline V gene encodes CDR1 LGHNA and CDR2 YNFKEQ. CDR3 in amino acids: CASSQVLGQTDQPQHF. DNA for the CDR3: TGTGCCAGCAGCCAAGTCTTAGGACAAACAGATCAGCCCCAGCATTTT.

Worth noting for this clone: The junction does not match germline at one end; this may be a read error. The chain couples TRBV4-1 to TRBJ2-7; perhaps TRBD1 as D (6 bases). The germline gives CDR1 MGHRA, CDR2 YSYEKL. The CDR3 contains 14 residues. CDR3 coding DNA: TGCGCCAGCAGACAAGATTTGGGGGCGGGCGAGCAGTACTTC. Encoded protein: CASRQDLGAGEQYF.

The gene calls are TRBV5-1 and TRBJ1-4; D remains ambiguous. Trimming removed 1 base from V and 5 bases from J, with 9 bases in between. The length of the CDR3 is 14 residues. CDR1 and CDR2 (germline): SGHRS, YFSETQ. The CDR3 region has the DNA TGCGCCAGCAGCTTGAACAGTGGAAATGAAAAACTGTTTTTT. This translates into CASSLNSGNEKLFF.